Below, 21 T cell receptor beta chains from the same sample are listed, as sequenced in a study of neurological immune-mediated disorders. TCRdb reprocessed the 5' RACE reads with MiXCR, giving one entry per CDR3 protein. The table shows about 80,000 distinct CDR3 sequences, with approximately 5.8% occurring only once. Documented time point: longitudinal time-point 2. Sequenced input: PBMCs. These receptors came from a woman aged 55-69 years with multiple sclerosis.

This clonotype was seen ten or more times. The gene calls are TRBV20-1 and TRBJ2-7; D uncertain. The V gene lost 3 bases and the J gene lost 2 bases, with 5 bases spanning the gap. From germline, CDR1 is DFQATT and CDR2 SNEGSKA (reference sequence). This CDR3 spans 11 amino acids. CDR3 sequence: CSASKAYEQYF. CDR3 DNA sequence: TGCAGTGCTAGTAAGGCCTACGAGCAGTACTTC.

This clonotype was counted at least ten times. The V call is TRBV10-3, the J call TRBJ1-2; D is ambiguous. The CDR3 spans 15 residues. V was cut by 2 bases and J by 0 bases, with 10 bases left in between. CDR1 is ENHRY and CDR2 is SYGVKD in the germline V gene. The CDR3 reads CAISEKYSPNYGYTF. In nucleotides, the CDR3 is TGTGCCATCAGTGAGAAGTACAGCCCTAACTATGGCTACACCTTC.

In this sample, this clonotype turned up a few times. The chain carries TRBV20-1 and TRBJ2-7; TRBD1 matches 8 bases. The CDR3 runs 15 residues. V trimming: 0 bases; J trimming: 2 bases; junction bases outside the gene matches: 6. CDR1 and CDR2 (germline): DFQATT, SNEGSKA (reference sequence). In DNA form, the CDR3 reads TGCAGTGCTAGAGAAGTAGGGACAGGACCCTACGAGCAGTACTTC. It specifies CSAREVGTGPYEQYF.

About this clonotype itself: A read error may explain this, as a much larger clone is one base away. The J gene is TRBJ1-2, the V gene TRBV6-5; D unresolved. The germline V gene encodes CDR1 MNHEY and CDR2 SVGAGI. The CDR3 length is 13 residues. V lost 6 bases and J 8 bases, leaving 16 bases between the germline ends. Here the CDR3 DNA reads TGTGCCAGCAGGGGCCCATCAGAATGGGGCTACACCTTC. It is translated as CASRGPSEWGYTF.

In its sample, this clonotype was seen many times. This sequence joins TRBV5-5 and TRBJ2-5; TRBD2 matches 9 bases. Germline-derived CDR1 and CDR2 are SGHKS and YYEKEE (reference sequence). The CDR3 spans 16 residues. With V trimmed by 0 bases and J by 5 bases, 8 bases remained unmatched. DNA of the CDR3: TGTGCCAGCAGCTTGGTTCCAGCGGGGGGCGGGGAGACCCAGTACTTC. This translates into CASSLVPAGGGETQYF.

In its sample, this clonotype was seen many times. V gene TRBV10-1 combines with J gene TRBJ1-1; the match to TRBD1 covers 7 bases. The germline V gene encodes CDR1 WNHNN and CDR2 SYGVQD (reference sequence). This CDR3 is built from 13 residues. J gave up 5 bases and V 4 bases, and 4 bases lay outside the gene matches. CDR3 sequence (DNA): TGCGCCAGCAGTGGACAGGGAAGGACTGAAGCTTTCTTT. It codes for CASSGQGRTEAFF.

This clonotype was seen many times. The chain has TRBV7-6 and TRBJ1-3; a possible D gene is TRBD1 (5 bases). Germline-derived CDR1 and CDR2 are SGHVS and FNYEAQ. The CDR3 has 14 amino acids. V was shortened by 1 base and J by 2 bases, with 6 bases between the two germline ends. CDR3 protein: CASSLGGPGNTIYF. The CDR3 region has the DNA TGTGCCAGCAGCTTAGGGGGCCCTGGAAACACCATATATTTT.

This clonotype has at least ten counts. The rearrangement joins TRBV7-8 to TRBJ2-1; 8 positions match TRBD1. Germline CDR1 is SGHVS and CDR2 is FQNEAQ. J gave up 9 bases and V 3 bases, and 7 bases lay outside the gene matches. The CDR3 has 14 amino acids. The CDR3 sequence is CASSLDRVVAEQFF. CDR3 nucleotide sequence: TGTGCCAGCAGCTTGGACAGGGTAGTAGCTGAGCAGTTCTTC.

This clonotype showed up just a few times. The chain carries TRBV14 and TRBJ2-7; no definite D call. Trimming pared 1 base from V and 4 bases from J, leaving 14 bases between. CDR1 and CDR2 (germline): SGHDN, FVKESK. The CDR3 sequence is 15 residues long. The CDR3 DNA reads TGTGCCAGCAGCCAAGGGTCTGGGTCCTTTTACGAGCAGTACTTC. The encoded protein is CASSQGSGSFYEQYF.

This clonotype showed up many times. V is TRBV18 and J is TRBJ1-1; the D gene is possibly TRBD1 (5 bases). This CDR3 comprises 16 residues. Germline CDR1 is KGHSH and CDR2 is LQKENI. Trimming left V 3 bases short and J 3 bases short, with 17 bases between. The chain's CDR3 is CASSPPAGRGDTEAFF. DNA for the CDR3: TGTGCCAGCTCACCCCCGGCAGGGCGTGGGGACACTGAAGCTTTCTTT.

This clonotype has a count of ten or more. The rearrangement joins TRBV2 to TRBJ2-1; D is tentatively TRBD1 or TRBD2 (5 bases each). Germline lookup yields CDR1 SNHLY and CDR2 FYNNEI. Trimming took 2 bases from V and 9 from J, leaving 17 bases between them. The CDR3 is 15 amino acids. CDR3 coding DNA: TGTGCCAGCAGTGAATACCTGGGGGATCTCGGTGAGCAGTTCTTC. It is translated as CASSEYLGDLGEQFF.

This clonotype was seen at least ten times. The chain is built from TRBV9 and TRBJ1-2; tentatively, D is TRBD1 (5 bases). V was shortened by 0 bases and J by 0 bases, with 12 bases between the two germline ends. The CDR3 has 16 amino acids. The germline CDR1 and CDR2 sequences are SGDLS and YYNGEE. In nucleotides, the CDR3 is TGTGCCAGCAGCGTAGCCCCGGGACGGACTAACTATGGCTACACCTTC. It is translated as CASSVAPGRTNYGYTF.

This clonotype was seen many times. The chain employs TRBV20-1 and TRBJ1-1; tentatively, D is TRBD1 (5 bases). This CDR3 spans 13 amino acids. Trimming removed 4 bases from V and 1 base from J, with 10 bases in between. Germline CDR1 and CDR2: DFQATT and SNEGSKA (reference sequence). In DNA, the CDR3 is TGCAGTGCTAATAGACAGACGAACACTGAAGCTTTCTTT. The encoded protein is CSANRQTNTEAFF.

This clonotype has a count of ten or more. This chain uses TRBV5-1 with TRBJ2-3; 11 nucleotides match TRBD2. V was clipped by 9 bases and J by 0 bases; unmatched bases: 6. The V gene's germline CDR1 is SGHRS and CDR2 YFSETQ. The CDR3 extends over 15 amino acids. This chain's CDR3 is CATSRLAGSTDTQYF. CDR3 DNA sequence: TGCGCCACCTCTAGACTAGCGGGGAGCACAGATACGCAGTATTTT.

This clonotype occurred many times. CDR3 protein: CASSAQRLAGGQETQYF. CDR3 nucleotide sequence: TGTGCCAGCAGCGCCCAGAGACTAGCGGGGGGCCAAGAGACCCAGTACTTC. The chain uses TRBV9 and TRBJ2-5, with 13 bases matching TRBD2. The CDR3 has 17 residues. Per the germline V gene, CDR1 is SGDLS and CDR2 is YYNGEE. Unmatched junction bases numbered 6, after V lost 3 bases and J lost 1 base. Complete variable domain (other parts from reference TRBV9 and TRBJ2-5): DSGVTQTPKHLITATGQRVTLRCSPRSGDLSVYWYQQSLDQGLQFLIQYYNGEERAKGNILERFSAQQFPDLHSELNLSSLELGDSALYFCASSAQRLAGGQETQYFGPGTRLLVL.

This clonotype occurred many times. The rearrangement links TRBV14 to TRBJ2-1; D is unclear. Trimming left V 0 bases short and J 4 bases short, with 7 bases between. The germline V gene encodes CDR1 SGHDN and CDR2 FVKESK. The length of the CDR3 is 14 residues. For the CDR3, the DNA is TGTGCCAGCAGCCAAGATCTGGGATACAATGAGCAGTTCTTC. Its translation: CASSQDLGYNEQFF.

This clonotype showed up many times. The chain uses TRBV6-5 and TRBJ1-1; tentatively, D is TRBD1 (5 bases). V lost 1 base and J 0 bases, leaving 12 bases between the germline ends. CDR1 MNHEY and CDR2 SVGAGI come from the germline V gene. This CDR3 spans 16 amino acids. This chain's CDR3 is CASSYLTGLMNTEAFF. DNA for the CDR3: TGTGCCAGCAGTTACTTAACAGGCCTCATGAACACTGAAGCTTTCTTT.

This clonotype has ten or more counts. The chain combines TRBV7-9 with TRBJ2-1; TRBD2 aligns across 12 bases. The germline V gene has CDR1 SEHNR and CDR2 FQNEAQ (reference sequence). V dropped 5 bases and J dropped 0; count of bases not matched to a gene: 8. The length of the CDR3 is 18 residues. CDR3 nucleotides: TGTGCCAGCAGCGACACTAGCGGGGGGATAAGCTCCTACAATGAGCAGTTCTTC. It codes for CASSDTSGGISSYNEQFF.

This clonotype was seen many times. The junction does not match germline at one end; this may be a read error. The chain employs TRBV20-1 and TRBJ2-1; weak D call: TRBD2 (6 bases). The CDR3 totals 15 residues. Germline V gives CDR1 DFQATT, CDR2 SNEGSKA (reference sequence). The CDR3 sequence: CSAQAGTYSYNGQFF. The CDR3 DNA is TGCAGTGCGCAAGCCGGGACTTACTCCTACAATGGGCAGTTCTTC.

Many counts were recorded for this clonotype. The chain carries TRBV28 and TRBJ1-5, with D perhaps TRBD1 (6 bases). Trimming took off 8 bases at V and 10 bases at J, with 18 bases between the two ends. Per the germline V gene, CDR1 is MDHEN and CDR2 is SYDVKM. The CDR3 is made up of 13 amino acids. The CDR3: CASRRPGALPQHF. DNA of the CDR3: TGTGCCAGCCGACGACCGGGGGCCCTCCCCCAGCATTTT.

This clonotype showed up just a few times. The chain's CDR3 is CASSPSSLRTYNEQFF. The CDR3 DNA is TGTGCCAGCTCACCGTCAAGTCTCCGGACCTACAATGAGCAGTTCTTC. V is TRBV18 and J is TRBJ2-1; D not certain. The CDR3 totals 16 residues. Trimming removed 3 bases at V and 2 bases at J, with 14 bases between. Looked up from germline, CDR1 is KGHSH and CDR2 is LQKENI. Full variable domain (remainder filled in from reference TRBV18 and TRBJ2-1): NAGVMQNPRHLVRRRGQEARLRCSPMKGHSHVYWYRQLPEEGLKFMVYLQKENIIDESGMPKERFSAEFPKEGPSILRIQQVVRGDSAAYFCASSPSSLRTYNEQFFGPGTRLTVL.